The 10 T cell receptor beta chains in this list originate from one sample, sequenced in a study of blood T cells in healthy people across ages. Combining a sample-barcoded 5' primer with a J-beta primer mix, a second PCR ran for roughly 7 to 12 cycles. TCRdb recomputed calls from the 5' RACE reads with MiXCR, one row per CDR3 protein. The sample holds hundreds of thousands of distinct CDR3 sequences, around 45% seen once. Sequenced: blood. The receptors stem from a man older than 75 in good health.

CDR3 residues: CASSLAGAGAYNEQFF. Written as DNA, the CDR3 is TGTGCCAGCAGCCTAGCTGGGGCGGGAGCATACAATGAGCAGTTCTTC. This chain links TRBV12-3 or TRBV12-4 with TRBJ2-1; 7 bases line up with TRBD2. Trimming removed 6 bases from V and 4 bases from J; junction bases left unmatched: 12. The CDR3 is 16 residues long.

Points on this clonotype: A much larger clonotype is one base distant, so this may be a read error. The chain carries TRBV7-2 and TRBJ1-6, with D unclear. The germline gives CDR1 SGHTA, CDR2 FQGNSA. The CDR3 loop spans 13 amino acids. Trimming left V 8 bases short and J 8 bases short, with 13 bases between. CDR3 loop: CASGPRQYSPLHF. In DNA, the CDR3 is TGTGCCAGCGGCCCGCGGCAATATTCACCCCTCCACTTT.

The genes are TRBV7-8 and TRBJ1-5; no firm D call. V was shortened by 4 bases and J by 8 bases, with 15 bases between the two germline ends. Germline V gene data show CDR1 as SGHVS and CDR2 as FQNEAQ. The CDR3 is made up of 14 amino acids. CDR3: CASSSETGGEPQHF. Written as DNA, the CDR3 is TGTGCCAGCAGCTCTGAGACGGGCGGGGAGCCCCAGCATTTT.

Of note for this clonotype: Germline is not matched at one junction end, which may reflect a read error. The rearrangement joins TRBV20-1 to TRBJ2-1; D perhaps matches TRBD1 (6 bases). The germline CDR1 and CDR2 sequences are DFQATT and SNEGSKA (reference sequence). CDR3 length equals 16 residues. CDR3 DNA sequence: TGCAGTGCTAGAGATTTCAGGGGCGCCCCCTCCAATGAACAGTTCTTC. Translating gives CSARDFRGAPSNEQFF.

This clonotype was seen only a few times. V gene TRBV12-3 or TRBV12-4 combines with J gene TRBJ1-6; D not certain. Trimming took 2 bases from V and 10 from J, leaving 18 bases between them. This CDR3 region has 16 residues. CDR3 amino acids: CASSLSALTGLSPLHF. In DNA form, the CDR3 reads TGTGCCAGCAGTTTAAGCGCTCTTACGGGTTTGTCACCCCTCCACTTT.

This clonotype was seen just once. The V gene is TRBV27, the J gene TRBJ2-7; D is unresolved. There are 13 residues in the CDR3. V was clipped by 0 bases and J by 3 bases, with 6 bases between them. The germline CDR1 and CDR2 sequences are MNHEY and SMNVEV (reference sequence). The CDR3 is CASSLSVNYEQYF. For the CDR3, the DNA is TGTGCCAGCAGTTTATCCGTAAACTACGAGCAGTACTTC.

Concerning this clonotype: Being one base from a much bigger clone, this may be a read error. The chain employs TRBV7-2 and TRBJ1-2; D not certain. V lost 4 bases to trimming and J lost 0 bases, with 9 bases between them. CDR1 SGHTA and CDR2 FQGNSA come from the germline V gene. The CDR3 runs 14 residues. Written as DNA, the CDR3 is TGTGCCAGCAGCTGTGCAGCTACTAACTATGGCTACACCTTC. It translates to CASSCAATNYGYTF.

This clonotype occurred many times. The gene calls are TRBV12-3 or TRBV12-4 and TRBJ2-1; 11 nucleotides line up with TRBD2. After removal of 1 base from V and 10 bases from J, the junction contained 6 bases not matched to a gene. The CDR3 is 15 amino acids. In nucleotides, the CDR3 is TGTGCCAGCAGTTTAGATCTAGCGGGAGGAGGAGAGCAGTTCTTC. Translation gives CASSLDLAGGGEQFF.

This clonotype turned up a few times. The rearrangement links TRBV28 to TRBJ2-7, with a possible D match to TRBD1 (6 bases). The CDR3 length is 13 residues. V gave up 7 bases and J gave up 3 bases, with 13 bases separating them. The germline V gene has CDR1 MDHEN and CDR2 SYDVKM. CDR3 region: CASKVGGSYEQYF. CDR3 sequence (DNA): TGTGCCAGCAAAGTAGGGGGAAGCTACGAGCAGTACTTC.

The chain links TRBV7-9 to TRBJ2-5; D not resolved. The CDR3 has 12 residues. The germline CDR1 and CDR2 sequences are SEHNR and FQNEAQ (reference sequence). The V end was cut by 10 bases, the J end by 3 bases, with 12 bases between. The CDR3: CATALEEETQYF. The CDR3 DNA follows: TGTGCCACCGCCCTTGAGGAAGAGACCCAGTACTTC.